What follows describes a single T cell receptor (beta chain). Its antigen remains unknown. This entry comes from a study of radiotherapy plus CTLA-4 blockade in lung cancer. Study-level information: Among enrolled patients, under 20% responded and about 34% achieved disease control. Overall study findings and caveats: Radiotherapy plus ipilimumab was followed by expansion in blood of tumor-derived TCR clones. Reportedly, early blood T cell clone dynamics best predicted response, with interferon-beta.

Enrolled patients, whose metastatic non-small-cell lung cancer was chemo-refractory, received focal radiation plus CTLA-4 blockade with ipilimumab. Germline CDR1 SEHNR, CDR2 FQNEAQ (reference sequence). The CDR3 is 15 residues long. The V and J ends lost 1 base and 8 bases respectively, with 17 bases between them. Libraries were prepared by immunoSEQ multiplex PCR; TCRdb keeps only in-frame clonotypes and omits some of them. The sample records some 110,000 clones, roughly 80% being singletons. The chain combines TRBV7-9 with TRBJ1-2; D ambiguous. This TCR was sampled from a human donor with non-small cell lung cancer who had a partial response to radiotherapy plus ipilimumab. The starting material was peripheral blood, obtained from a patient treated with radiotherapy plus ipilimumab. As DNA, the CDR3 is TGTGCCAGCAGCTTAGTGTCGGTCCCAGGAAGAGGCTACACCTTC. Amino acids: CASSLVSVPGRGYTF. Complete variable domain (other parts from reference TRBV7-9 and TRBJ1-2): DTGVSQNPRHKITKRGQNVTFRCDPISEHNRLYWYRQTLGQGPEFLTYFQNEAQLEKSRLLSDRFSAERPKGSFSTLEIQRTEQGDSAMYLCASSLVSVPGRGYTFGSGTRLTVV.